One sample yielded the 16 T cell receptor beta chains listed below, sequenced in a study of OX40 agonist ivuxolimab in advanced cancers. The data were produced by immunoSEQ multiplex PCR, yet TCRdb's version contains in-frame clones alone and is incomplete. The sample shows about 13,000 clones, approximately 80% of them seen only once. The material sequenced was CD4+ or CD8+ T cells sorted from blood, taken in a trial of the OX40 agonist ivuxolimab. All receptors derive from an adult with an advanced solid tumor such as melanoma, head and neck, liver or kidney cancer.

This clone was observed a handful of times. The genes are TRBV7-9 and TRBJ2-7; 9 nucleotides match TRBD2. The CDR3 is 13 residues long. Germline trimming cut 5 bases from V and 7 bases from J; bases unmatched to any gene: 6. Germline lookup yields CDR1 SEHNR and CDR2 FQNEAQ (reference sequence). The CDR3 bases are TGTGCCAGCAGCCGGGGACTAGCCGAAGAGCAGTACTTC. Translating gives CASSRGLAEEQYF.

The rearrangement uses TRBV19 and TRBJ2-1, with 8 positions matching TRBD2. V lost 7 bases to trimming and J lost 7 bases; unmatched junction nucleotides: 15. The CDR3 has 16 residues. Germline V gene data show CDR1 as LNHDA and CDR2 as SQIVND (reference sequence). The CDR3 loop is CASTPSAGTRPNEQFF. The CDR3 region has the DNA TGTGCCAGTACCCCAAGTGCCGGGACTAGACCTAATGAGCAGTTCTTC.

The chain combines TRBV20-1 with TRBJ2-5; no reliable D call. The J call may be faulty, since TRBJ2-7 better matches the DNA end. Per germline, CDR1 DFQATT and CDR2 SNEGSKA (reference sequence). The CDR3 is made up of 10 amino acids. The CDR3 region is CSAPSYEQYF. The CDR3 region has the DNA TGCAGTGCTCCGAGTTACGAGCAGTACTTC.

The V call is TRBV27, the J call TRBJ1-4; a weak D match, TRBD1 (5 bases). In germline, CDR1 is MNHEY, CDR2 SMNVEV (reference sequence). The ends were cut back, 6 bases at V and 5 bases at J, with 7 bases in the middle. There are 12 residues in the CDR3. The CDR3 DNA sequence: TGTGCCAGCAGCCCAGGGAATGAAAAACTGTTTTTT. Its protein product is CASSPGNEKLFF.

The chain is built from TRBV7-3 and TRBJ2-7; 7 bases are a match to TRBD2. The CDR3 runs 13 residues. Germline V gene sequence: CDR1 SGHTA, CDR2 FQGTGA. Trimming removed 4 bases from V and 5 bases from J; junction bases left unmatched: 5. The CDR3 reads CASSWGGRDEQYF. The CDR3 DNA reads TGTGCCAGCAGCTGGGGAGGGCGGGACGAGCAGTACTTC.

This clone appeared once. The rearrangement links TRBV2 to TRBJ2-1; D gene ambiguous. From germline, CDR1 is SNHLY and CDR2 FYNNEI. V was trimmed by 1 base and J by 6 bases, leaving 7 bases between them. The CDR3 contains 13 residues. CDR3 bases: TGTGCCAGCAGTGAAGGCGGCATCAATGAGCAGTTCTTC. Its protein is CASSEGGINEQFF.

In regard to this clone: At one end the junction does not follow the germline gene, possibly because of a read error. This CDR3 reads CATSIPLWSEIRYF. The CDR3 nucleotides read TGTGCCACCAGTATACCCCTCTGGTCGGAGATTCGGTACTTC. V gene TRBV6-5 combines with J gene TRBJ2-7, with D hard to call. The CDR3 contains 14 residues. Germline V CDR1 and CDR2: MNHEY, SVGAGI.

The V call is TRBV11-2, the J call TRBJ2-2; TRBD1 agrees at 7 bases. CDR1 and CDR2 (germline): SGHAT, FQNNGV. J was trimmed by 2 bases and V by 5 bases; bases with no gene match: 2. The length of the CDR3 is 14 residues. The CDR3 loop is CASSHRGNTGELFF. The CDR3 nucleotides are TGTGCCAGCAGCCACAGGGGAAACACCGGGGAGCTGTTTTTT.

The chain joins TRBV27 to TRBJ1-1, with D hard to call. This CDR3 contains 15 residues. CDR1 MNHEY and CDR2 SMNVEV come from the germline V gene (reference sequence). The V gene lost 9 bases and the J gene lost 2 bases, with 19 bases spanning the gap. For the CDR3, the DNA is TGTGCCAGTTGTTACAACCCGCGCGGAAACACTGAAGCTTTCTTT. Its protein product is CASCYNPRGNTEAFF.

The chain carries TRBV6-6 and TRBJ1-2; 7 nucleotides agree with TRBD1. The germline CDR1 and CDR2 sequences are MNHNY and SVGAGI (reference sequence). J was trimmed by 1 base and V by 6 bases; bases with no gene match: 8. CDR3 length equals 15 residues. CDR3 amino acids: CASSLTGEGNYGYTF. The CDR3, as DNA: TGTGCCAGCAGCCTTACAGGGGAGGGTAACTATGGCTACACCTTC.

The chain carries TRBV19 and TRBJ1-2; possibly TRBD1 for D (6 bases). Germline values: CDR1 LNHDA, CDR2 SQIVND (reference sequence). CDR3 length equals 12 residues. V shed 3 bases and J shed 7 bases, with 9 bases lying between them. The CDR3 DNA is TGTGCCAGTAGTATCGTACAGGGTGGCTACACCTTC. Encoded protein: CASSIVQGGYTF.

J is TRBJ2-7 and V is TRBV18; D remains ambiguous. Germline lookup yields CDR1 KGHSH and CDR2 LQKENI. The ends were cut back, 4 bases at V and 0 bases at J, with 4 bases in the middle. The CDR3 has 12 amino acids. The CDR3 here is CASSLSSYEQYF. DNA of the CDR3: TGTGCCAGCTCACTGAGCTCCTACGAGCAGTACTTC.

The chain has TRBV7-2 and TRBJ2-3; 10 nucleotides line up with TRBD2. Losses at the gene ends were 4 bases for V and 6 bases for J; bases not matched to a gene: 10. This CDR3 region has 16 residues. Germline V CDR1 and CDR2: SGHTA, FQGNSA. CDR3 DNA sequence: TGTGCCAGCAGCTACTTCGAGCTAGCGGGAGAGGATACGCAGTATTTT. This sequence encodes CASSYFELAGEDTQYF.

The chain is built from TRBV5-1 and TRBJ1-1; a possible D gene is TRBD1 (5 bases). The V end lost 0 bases, the J end lost 3 bases, and 18 bases lay between the germline ends. The CDR3 length is 17 residues. Germline CDR1 and CDR2: SGHRS and YFSETQ. The DNA of the CDR3 is TGCGCCAGCAGCTTGGGGGGGGTCCTCCAAAGGTACACTGAAGCTTTCTTT. Its protein is CASSLGGVLQRYTEAFF.

This chain connects TRBV2 to TRBJ2-1; D unclear. This CDR3 spans 17 amino acids. The germline CDR1 and CDR2 sequences are SNHLY and FYNNEI. The V gene lost 3 bases and the J gene lost 5 bases, with 20 bases spanning the gap. The CDR3 sequence is CASSDPLRWSANNEQFF. CDR3 bases: TGTGCCAGCAGTGACCCCCTCCGTTGGAGCGCAAACAATGAGCAGTTCTTC.

This CDR3 reads CASSVERSVRGGVGYGYTF. The CDR3 DNA reads TGTGCCAGCAGCGTAGAGAGGAGTGTGAGGGGAGGGGTGGGCTATGGCTACACCTTC. The chain combines TRBV9 with TRBJ1-2; D may be TRBD1 (5 bases). Germline V gives CDR1 SGDLS, CDR2 YYNGEE. The ends were cut back, 0 bases at V and 4 bases at J, with 25 bases in the middle. The CDR3 has 19 residues.